This entry lists 18 T cell receptor beta chains sequenced from one sample in a study of blood T cell repertoires in COVID-19. The repertoire was sequenced with immunoSEQ multiplex PCR; TCRdb's copy has only in-frame clones and lacks some. The data hold fewer than 250,000 clones, with almost 85% observed a single time. The sequencing input was peripheral blood. The receptors here all came from a woman of 80 years or more with acute or convalescent COVID-19.

V gene TRBV7-8 combines with J gene TRBJ1-1, with 7 bases aligning to TRBD1. This CDR3 comprises 15 residues. V shed 7 bases and J 4 bases; nucleotides not matched to a gene: 12. Germline lookup yields CDR1 SGHVS and CDR2 FQNEAQ. CDR3 nucleotides: TGTGCCAGCACCCAGGGACAGCAAAGGCTCACTGAAGCTTTCTTT. This translates into CASTQGQQRLTEAFF.

The CDR3 DNA follows: TGTGCCAGTAGTATGTATGGGAGGGGGAGCACCGGGGAGCTGTTTTTT. Its translation is CASSMYGRGSTGELFF. The chain uses TRBV19 and TRBJ2-2, with D possibly matching TRBD2 (7 bases). The V gene's germline CDR1 is LNHDA and CDR2 SQIVND (reference sequence). Trimming cost V 3 bases and J 4 bases, with 15 bases left between them. CDR3 length: 16 residues. Full variable domain (missing parts from reference TRBV19 and TRBJ2-2): DGGITQSPKYLFRKEGQNVTLSCEQNLNHDAMYWYRQDPGQGLRLIYYSQIVNDFQKGDIAEGYSVSREKKESFPLTVTSAQKNPTAFYLCASSMYGRGSTGELFFGEGSRLTVL.

This chain joins TRBV4-2 and TRBJ1-2; 7 bases agree with TRBD1. The CDR3 totals 14 residues. The V gene's germline CDR1 is LGHNA and CDR2 YNFKEQ. V lost 1 base and J lost 3; bases outside the gene matches: 2. This CDR3 reads CASSQAGQDYGYTF. The DNA of the CDR3 is TGTGCCAGCAGCCAAGCCGGACAGGACTATGGCTACACCTTC.

Concerning this clone: This may arise from a read error, as a much more abundant clone is one base away. V and J are TRBV5-5 and TRBJ2-7; 10 bases match TRBD2. V shed 2 bases, J shed 4 bases, and the junction held 3 bases outside the gene matches. Germline assignment: CDR1 SGHKS and CDR2 YYEKEE (reference sequence). The CDR3 loop spans 14 amino acids. CDR3: CASSFGLADYEQYF. For the CDR3, the DNA is TGTGCCAGCAGCTTTGGACTAGCGGATTACGAGCAGTACTTC.

J is TRBJ1-6 and V is TRBV4-1; 9 positions match TRBD1. With V trimmed by 2 bases and J by 8 bases, 4 bases remained unmatched. The CDR3 is 15 residues long. Germline-derived CDR1 and CDR2 are MGHRA and YSYEKL. CDR3 amino acids: CASSQSTGGDSPLHF. CDR3 in DNA: TGCGCCAGCAGCCAATCGACAGGGGGGGATTCACCCCTCCACTTT.

The chain employs TRBV19 and TRBJ1-5, with no clear D. This CDR3 region has 13 residues. Trimming removed 3 bases at V and 3 bases at J, with 6 bases between. Germline CDR1 reads LNHDA; CDR2 reads SQIVND (reference sequence). CDR3 region: CASSMWANQPQHF. CDR3 nucleotide sequence: TGTGCCAGTAGTATGTGGGCCAATCAGCCCCAGCATTTT.

The chain is built from TRBV9 and TRBJ2-7; TRBD1 aligns across 10 bases. From germline, CDR1 is SGDLS and CDR2 YYNGEE. The CDR3 spans 14 residues. J was trimmed by 4 bases and V by 4 bases; bases with no gene match: 5. CDR3 sequence reads: CASSLRQGAYEQYF. CDR3 DNA: TGTGCCAGCAGCCTACGACAGGGGGCTTACGAGCAGTACTTC. Looking up the rest from reference TRBV9 and TRBJ2-7 gives the full variable domain: DSGVTQTPKHLITATGQRVTLRCSPRSGDLSVYWYQQSLDQGLQFLIQYYNGEERAKGNILERFSAQQFPDLHSELNLSSLELGDSALYFCASSLRQGAYEQYFGPGTRLTVT.

The genes are TRBV10-3 and TRBJ1-3; 7 bases map to TRBD1. From germline, CDR1 is ENHRY and CDR2 SYGVKD. With 6 bases clipped from V and 4 bases from J, the junction kept 6 bases outside the gene matches. There are 14 residues in the CDR3. CDR3 amino acids: CAIRTGTEGNTIYF. CDR3 DNA sequence: TGTGCCATCAGAACCGGGACAGAAGGAAACACCATATATTTT.

This clone was recorded only once. The CDR3 nucleotides are TGCGCCAGCAGCCAAGACAGGGCCACCCTCTATGGCTACACCTTC. This encodes CASSQDRATLYGYTF. The rearrangement links TRBV4-1 to TRBJ1-2; maybe TRBD1 (5 bases). This CDR3 has 15 residues. Trimming took off 0 bases at V and 4 bases at J, with 12 bases between the two ends. CDR1 MGHRA and CDR2 YSYEKL come from the germline V gene.

The CDR3 nucleotides are TGTGCCAGCAATAAAGCGGGGGGTCGAACCTACGAGCAGTACTTC. As protein: CASNKAGGRTYEQYF. The chain recombines TRBV27 with TRBJ2-7; 9 nucleotides agree with TRBD2. Per the germline V gene, CDR1 is MNHEY and CDR2 is SMNVEV (reference sequence). The CDR3 loop spans 15 amino acids. The trim removed 7 bases at V and 2 bases at J, leaving 9 bases unmatched.

The chain is built from TRBV5-1 and TRBJ2-2; no clear D. Trimming shortened V by 1 base and J by 0 bases, and 7 bases separated the two germline ends. CDR3 length: 15 residues. Germline values: CDR1 SGHRS, CDR2 YFSETQ. CDR3: CASSLPQTNTGELFF. The CDR3 DNA reads TGCGCCAGCAGCTTGCCCCAAACGAACACCGGGGAGCTGTTTTTT.

This clone appeared a few times. The chain is built from TRBV19 and TRBJ1-5; D gene ambiguous. The CDR3 totals 14 residues. V gave up 1 base and J gave up 9 bases, with 13 bases separating them. Germline V lookup: CDR1 LNHDA, CDR2 SQIVND (reference sequence). The CDR3 sequence is CASSIAQVNGPQHF. Here the CDR3 DNA reads TGTGCCAGTAGTATAGCCCAGGTTAATGGGCCCCAGCATTTT.

A remark on this clone: This sample also contains other DNA sequences that code for the same CDR3. The J gene is TRBJ1-1, the V gene TRBV9; no firm D call. Looked up from germline, CDR1 is SGDLS and CDR2 is YYNGEE. Trimming took off 0 bases at V and 1 base at J, with 7 bases between the two ends. This CDR3 spans 14 amino acids. In nucleotides, the CDR3 is TGTGCCAGCAGCGTAGCTCCAGGGAACACTGAAGCTTTCTTT. It specifies CASSVAPGNTEAFF.

The chain combines TRBV6-5 with TRBJ2-1; maybe TRBD2 (6 bases). The germline V and J ends were trimmed by 0 bases and 6 bases, with 12 bases remaining between them. Germline V gene lookup returns CDR1 MNHEY and CDR2 SVGAGI. This CDR3 region has 15 residues. This CDR3 reads CASSYSREKSNEQFF. CDR3 bases: TGTGCCAGCAGTTACTCGCGGGAAAAGTCCAATGAGCAGTTCTTC.

The chain carries TRBV10-1 and TRBJ2-7, with D possibly matching TRBD1 (6 bases). Trimming shortened V by 6 bases and J by 2 bases, and 17 bases separated the two germline ends. Germline loops: CDR1 WNHNN, CDR2 SYGVQD (reference sequence). The CDR3 contains 15 residues. The CDR3 coding sequence is TGCGCCAGCAGATTCACTACGGGACATACCTACGAGCAGTACTTC. Translating gives CASRFTTGHTYEQYF.

J is TRBJ1-3 and V is TRBV3-1 (or the pseudogene TRBV3-2), with D possibly matching TRBD1 (6 bases). CDR3 length: 14 amino acids. Per the germline V gene, CDR1 is LGHDT and CDR2 is YNNKEL (reference sequence). Trimming cost V 4 bases and J 2 bases, with 9 bases left between them. CDR3 nucleotides: TGTGCCAGCAGCCTACGGACAGCTGGAAACACCATATATTTT. Encoded protein: CASSLRTAGNTIYF.

The chain uses TRBV15 and TRBJ1-5, with TRBD1 identical over 11 bases. CDR1 LNHNV and CDR2 YYDKDF come from the germline V gene (reference sequence). The CDR3 covers 16 residues. The ends lost 0 bases at V and 7 bases at J; junction bases unmatched: 5. CDR3: CATSRDRTGGTQPQHF. The CDR3 nucleotides are TGTGCCACCAGCAGAGATCGGACAGGGGGCACCCAGCCCCAGCATTTT.

The chain employs TRBV28 and TRBJ1-3; the D is unclear. With 3 bases removed from V and 0 bases from J, the gap between germline ends came to 9 bases. The germline gives CDR1 MDHEN, CDR2 SYDVKM. The CDR3 extends over 15 amino acids. The CDR3 sequence: CASSFQGSSGNTIYF. The CDR3 region has the DNA TGTGCCAGCAGTTTTCAAGGGAGCTCTGGAAACACCATATATTTT.